Reported below is one T cell receptor (beta chain). Its target antigen remains unknown. The input lacks base qualities; no much larger clone sits a single base away. This record comes from a study of cytomegalovirus exposure and HLA in healthy donors (dated by TCRdb to the late 2010s). Background for the entire study: An earlier analysis of several hundred of the donors reported 250 to 300 Gb of sequence data and 117 million unique TCR beta sequences from roughly 200 million T cells. A later genetic analysis took genome-wide SNP genotypes for about 55% of the 666 donors and used that subset as a discovery cohort. All discovery cohort repertoires had been generated on a single sequencing platform. In a later analysis, previously published TCR beta repertoires from 550 to 700 donors were re-analyzed and high-resolution HLA genotyping was added so that TCR occurrence patterns could be studied. Alongside the repertoire data, information on donor age, sex, ethnicity and CMV serostatus was compiled. An early release that covered approximately 600 HLA-typed donors contained around 300 gigabases of sequencing data and around 80 million unique TCR sequences. Along with the approximately 700-subject first cohort, a separate validation cohort of around 110 different subjects was used. The study profiled the T cell repertoires of some 610 subjects by immunosequencing and related them to cytomegalovirus serostatus. Because of strong linkage in the cohort, 5 or 6 DR-DQ haplotypes were treated as single units for association and clustering. Class I and class II HLA loci were covered by the typing at four-digit resolution. In an earlier analysis of 500 to 650 of the donors, high-throughput TCR beta sequencing was used to judge whether each TCR beta V gene segment behaved as functional or pseudogenic. The genetic ancestry cluster associated with self-reported Caucasian donors included 65% to 90% of the roughly 400 genotyped donors. Rather than drawing on any new phenotypic data, the later analysis identified candidate immune exposures from TCR beta sequences and the way those sequences occurred across donors. Typing coverage differed by locus: A, B, C, DRB1 and DQB1 were typed in roughly 620-630 donors, DQA1 in roughly 500, DPA1 in 600 to 610, and DPB1 in approximately 450. To predict cytomegalovirus infection status, the study brought together high-throughput TCR immunosequencing, statistical association of individual TCRs with disease status, and machine learning. Across 300 to 400 genotyped donors of the cohort, an average of roughly 250,000 unique TCR beta nucleotide sequences per donor were sequenced, and 15% to 20% of those sequences were non-productive. The study aimed to test whether cataloging public T cell receptors could reveal signatures of past pathogen exposure. The full study reports these points: In an earlier analysis of some 500 of the donors, most TCR beta V segments were observed in productive rearrangements about 90% or about 30% of the time, broadly matching IMGT annotations. A cluster of highly shared sequence variants was judged likely to be a technical artifact of the sequencing pipeline. Linkage disequilibrium might explain the correlated functional status among segregating V segments, but an unknown experimental factor could not be excluded. Compared with equally common non-associated chains, HLA-associated TCR beta chains in a later analysis were more clonally expanded and had lower generation probabilities. While some public TCRs were present in many individuals, most TCR sequences turned up only very rarely across donors. A later genetic analysis associated a missense DCLRE1C variant with V-gene and J-gene trimming of TCR beta chains, and an independent cohort replicated the association. Strong co-occurrence of HLA alleles, especially DR and DQ, made assigning TCR associations to individual alleles difficult. The authors suggested that the approach could potentially be extended to other disease states and immunological phenotypes. Specific HLA alleles were associated with 16,951 TCR beta sequences at a false discovery rate of 0.05 in a later analysis. About 17 rarely observed V segments, including chromosome 9 orphons, were excluded from the earlier analysis of about 610 of the donors because counts were too low. A further reported finding was that TCR beta sequences accurately predicted the HLA-A and HLA-B alleles for most subjects in the first cohort. According to a later genetic analysis, donors in an Asian-associated ancestry cluster had fewer N-insertions in productive TCRs than the roughly 670-donor mean. Cytomegalovirus status was reported to be diagnosed by the classifier with high specificity and sensitivity in both the original and validation cohorts. Roughly uniform sequencing depth across donors was assumed in presence/absence analyses, although this assumption may not hold. The study listed 150 to 200 TCR beta chains as associated with cytomegalovirus. According to a later analysis, TCR association rates differed among HLA loci, with DRB1 alleles showing the most associated TCRs and HLA-C alleles showing the fewest. A few of the identified cytomegalovirus-associated TCR beta chains were confirmed in vitro to be specific for cytomegalovirus antigens. Most CMV-associated TCR beta chains appeared to be HLA-restricted in a later analysis, and the HLA associations seemed to be driven largely by CMV exposure. Some IMGT-functional V segments, including TRBV6-2 and TRBV6-3, could not be told apart with the 87-base-pair reads, so those segments were excluded. Immune exposure information for the cohort was limited to CMV serostatus. In this cohort, only TCR beta chains were sequenced, and detectable features were limited by the absence of alpha or paired-chain data. HLA typing was unavailable for some donors at each locus, so association tests used only the typed subset. In a later analysis, several top co-occurrence clusters were reported to appear linked to parvovirus B19, influenza, CMV and Epstein-Barr virus.

The cohort consisted of 666 healthy bone marrow donors. Cohort members were all nominally healthy when sampled, although unrecorded immune exposures were likely present. The donor tested CMV seronegative and was one of the 352 seronegative cohort members. A peripheral blood sample was provided by each donor, and peripheral blood mononuclear cells were used for TCR beta sequencing. The Qiagen DNeasy Blood Extraction Kit was used to extract genomic DNA from the blood cell samples. According to the germline V gene, CDR1 reads MNHNS and CDR2 reads SASEGT. Between the V and J ends, shortened by 4 bases and 5 bases respectively, the junction contains 9 bases. Including the terminal cysteine and phenylalanine, the CDR3 comprises 13 residues. Only the CDR3 part of the read is kept: 39 bases, read in frame from the first base. The library was obtained by the immunoSEQ multiplex PCR assay. The multiplex PCR relied on a mix of 60 forward primers for TCR Vbeta segments and 13 reverse primers for TCR Jbeta segments. Amplification of the CDR3 region of rearranged TCR beta genes was performed with a multiplex PCR assay on genomic DNA. The Illumina HiSeq System was used to sequence the amplified TCR beta libraries as 87-base-pair reads. As for the original processing: In a later analysis, tens of millions of unique TCR beta chains were counted across the approximately 640 repertoires, and about 9.9 million of these chains were shared by at least two donors. To remove PCR and sequencing errors, raw reads were error-corrected and collapsed into unique sequences using a nearest-neighbor algorithm that merged closely related sequences. To assign V, D and J gene segments, CDR3 sequences were aligned to IMGT reference sequences. For a sequence to be retained, a match of at least six nucleotides to both a V gene segment and a J gene segment was required. Rearrangements were classified as productive when the CDR3 lacked stop codons and remained in frame with V and J, and all other rearrangements were classified as non-productive. CDR3 was defined according to IMGT convention as the region running from the second conserved V-encoded cysteine to the conserved J-encoded phenylalanine. In an earlier analysis of roughly 580 of the donors, sequences lacking an unambiguous match to a single V gene segment were excluded. In an earlier analysis of 587 of the donors, V segments were called functional above 56.7% productive rearrangements and were called segregating when the between-donor standard deviation exceeded 5%. To diagnose cytomegalovirus status from the catalog of TCR beta chain sequences, a statistical classification framework was built. V and J gene assignment, in a later analysis, came from comparing TCR nucleotide sequences with IMGT/GENE-DB human TR gene sequences. The TCRdist pipeline was used in a later analysis to assign CDR3 sequences and most-parsimonious VDJ recombination scenarios. A later analysis defined each TCR beta chain by its CDR3 amino acid sequence plus V-gene family, and excluded reads lacking a unique V-gene family. To address suspected cross-contamination and a sequencing artifact, a later analysis removed some 620 highly shared, low-generation-probability nucleotide sequences. In a later analysis, a clonal expansion index for each public chain was calculated from normalized within-repertoire ranks of inferred template counts. In a later analysis, generation probabilities were computed using a VDJ recombination model fitted to out-of-frame rearrangements, and the results were checked against IGoR. In a later analysis, hypergeometric tests were used to score TCR-TCR, TCR-HLA and TCR-CMV co-occurrence, with a repertoire-size bias correction applied to TCR pairs. A later analysis estimated false discovery rates by permuting HLA or CMV assignments 20 times. In a later analysis, co-occurring TCRs were grouped using DBSCAN, with TCRdist sequence similarity added in when clustering inside HLA-allele-positive subsets. Repertoires with fewer than 30,000 or more than 120,000 public chains were left out of co-occurrence clustering, as were about 5 repertoires with anomalous nucleotide sharing. TCRdb's version of the immuneACCESS table is confined to in-frame rearrangements and falls short of the full clone set. An unresolved V gene accounts for under half of the shortfall where checked; the remainder is of unknown origin. V, J and clone size reflect that table, while D and trimming were determined from the DNA. The table for this sample lists approximately 110,000 clones; about three quarters of them were counted only once. The ten biggest clones cover about 1.9% of the sample.

The receptor was derived from a man aged 45-65 years in good health and CMV-seronegative. The specimen was PBMCs. Recombination linked TRBV6-1 to TRBJ1-5; the D gene lacks a confident call. CDR3 sequence: CASSANPDQPQHF. The DNA reads as follows: TGTGCCAGCAGTGCGAACCCGGATCAGCCCCAGCATTTT.